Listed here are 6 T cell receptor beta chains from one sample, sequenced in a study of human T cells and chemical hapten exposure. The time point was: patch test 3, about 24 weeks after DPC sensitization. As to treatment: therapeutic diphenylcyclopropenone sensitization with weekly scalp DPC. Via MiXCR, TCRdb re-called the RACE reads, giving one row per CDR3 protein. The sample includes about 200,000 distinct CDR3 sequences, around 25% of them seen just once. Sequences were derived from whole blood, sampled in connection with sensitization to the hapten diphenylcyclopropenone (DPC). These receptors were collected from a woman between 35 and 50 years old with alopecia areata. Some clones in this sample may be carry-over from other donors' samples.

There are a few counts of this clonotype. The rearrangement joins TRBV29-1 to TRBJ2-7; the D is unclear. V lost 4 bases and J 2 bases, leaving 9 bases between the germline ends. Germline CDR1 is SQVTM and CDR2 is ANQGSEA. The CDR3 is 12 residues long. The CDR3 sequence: CSVGGPAYEQYF. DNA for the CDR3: TGCAGCGTTGGAGGCCCCGCCTACGAGCAGTACTTC.

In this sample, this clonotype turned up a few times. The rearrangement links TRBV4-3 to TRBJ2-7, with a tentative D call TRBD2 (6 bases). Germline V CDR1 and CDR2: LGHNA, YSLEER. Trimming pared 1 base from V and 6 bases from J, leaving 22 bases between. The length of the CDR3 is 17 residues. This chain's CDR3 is CASSQGVAGSSLGEQYF. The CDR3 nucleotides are TGCGCCAGCAGCCAAGGCGTGGCGGGATCCTCTTTGGGCGAGCAGTACTTC.

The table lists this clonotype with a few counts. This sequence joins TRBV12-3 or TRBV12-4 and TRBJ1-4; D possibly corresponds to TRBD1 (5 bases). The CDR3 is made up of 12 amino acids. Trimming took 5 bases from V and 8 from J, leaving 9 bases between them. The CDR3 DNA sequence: TGTGCCAGCAGTCGGACATTCGAAAAACTGTTTTTT. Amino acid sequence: CASSRTFEKLFF.

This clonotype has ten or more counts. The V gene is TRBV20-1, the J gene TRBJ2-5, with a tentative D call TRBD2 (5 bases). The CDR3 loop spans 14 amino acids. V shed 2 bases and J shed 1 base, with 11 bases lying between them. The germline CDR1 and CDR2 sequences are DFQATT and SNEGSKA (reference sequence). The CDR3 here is CSARPSGIQETQYF. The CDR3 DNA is TGCAGTGCTAGACCATCCGGGATCCAAGAGACCCAGTACTTC.

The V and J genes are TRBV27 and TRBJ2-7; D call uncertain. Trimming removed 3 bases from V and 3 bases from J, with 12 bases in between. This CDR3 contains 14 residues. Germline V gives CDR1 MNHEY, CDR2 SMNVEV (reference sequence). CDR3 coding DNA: TGTGCCAGCAGTTTTTCCGGGCCCCTCTACGAGCAGTACTTC. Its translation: CASSFSGPLYEQYF.

The CDR3 here is CASNWRGQETQYF. DNA for the CDR3: TGTGCCAGCAACTGGAGGGGACAAGAGACCCAGTACTTC. The chain has TRBV2 and TRBJ2-5, with D perhaps matching TRBD2 (6 bases). Germline V lookup: CDR1 SNHLY, CDR2 FYNNEI. The CDR3 loop spans 13 amino acids. Trimming took 7 bases from V and 2 from J, leaving 11 bases between them.